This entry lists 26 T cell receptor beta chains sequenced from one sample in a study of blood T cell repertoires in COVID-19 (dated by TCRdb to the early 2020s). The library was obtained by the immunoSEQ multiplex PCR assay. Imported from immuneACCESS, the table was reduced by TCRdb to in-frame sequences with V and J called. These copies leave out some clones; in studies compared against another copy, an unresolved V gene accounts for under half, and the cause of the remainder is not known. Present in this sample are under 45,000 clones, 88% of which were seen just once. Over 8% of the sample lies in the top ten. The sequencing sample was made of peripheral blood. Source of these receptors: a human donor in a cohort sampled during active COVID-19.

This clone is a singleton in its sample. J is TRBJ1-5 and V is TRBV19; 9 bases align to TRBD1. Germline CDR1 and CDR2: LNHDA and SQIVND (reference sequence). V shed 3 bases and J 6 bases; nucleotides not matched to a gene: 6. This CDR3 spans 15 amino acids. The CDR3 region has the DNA TGTGCCAGTAGTATCACGGGACAGGGAGGTCAGCCCCAGCATTTT. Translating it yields CASSITGQGGQPQHF.

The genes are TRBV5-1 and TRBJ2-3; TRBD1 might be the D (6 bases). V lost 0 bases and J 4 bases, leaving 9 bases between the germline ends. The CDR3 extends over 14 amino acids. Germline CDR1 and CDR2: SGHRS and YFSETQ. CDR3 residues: CASSLVGGADTQYF. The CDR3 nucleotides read TGCGCCAGCAGCTTGGTTGGGGGCGCAGATACGCAGTATTTT.

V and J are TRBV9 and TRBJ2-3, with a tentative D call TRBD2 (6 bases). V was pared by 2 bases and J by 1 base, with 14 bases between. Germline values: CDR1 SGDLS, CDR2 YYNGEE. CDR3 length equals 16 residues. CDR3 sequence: CASSVGGPSGTDTQYF. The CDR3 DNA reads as TGTGCCAGCAGCGTTGGAGGGCCATCGGGCACAGATACGCAGTATTTT.

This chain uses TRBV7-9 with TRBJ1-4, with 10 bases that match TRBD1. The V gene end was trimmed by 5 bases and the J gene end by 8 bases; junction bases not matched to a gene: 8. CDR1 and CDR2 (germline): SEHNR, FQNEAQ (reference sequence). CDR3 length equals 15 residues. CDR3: CASSPGQGKREKLFF. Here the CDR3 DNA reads TGTGCCAGCAGCCCGGGACAGGGGAAGAGGGAAAAACTGTTTTTT.

In nucleotides, the CDR3 is TGCAGCGCCGGCTGGGGCCCTGAAGCTTTCTTT. It yields the protein CSAGWGPEAFF. The rearrangement uses TRBV29-1 and TRBJ1-1, with D possibly TRBD1 on 5 matching bases. The length of the CDR3 is 11 residues. Deletions cut 7 bases from V and 6 bases from J, with 12 bases between. CDR1 SQVTM and CDR2 ANQGSEA come from the germline V gene. Based on the CDR3 plus reference TRBV29-1 and TRBJ1-1, the full variable domain is SAVISQKPSRDICQRGTSLTIQCQVDSQVTMMFWYRQQPGQSLTLIATANQGSEATYESGFVIDKFPISRPNLTFSTLTVSNMSPEDSSIYLCSAGWGPEAFFGQGTRLTVV.

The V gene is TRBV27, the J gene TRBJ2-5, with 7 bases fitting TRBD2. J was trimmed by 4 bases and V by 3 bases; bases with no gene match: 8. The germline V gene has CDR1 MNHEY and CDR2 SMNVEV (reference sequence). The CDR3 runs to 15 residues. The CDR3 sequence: CASSFSAGNRETQYF. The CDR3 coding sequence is TGTGCCAGCAGTTTCTCAGCGGGGAATCGAGAGACCCAGTACTTC.

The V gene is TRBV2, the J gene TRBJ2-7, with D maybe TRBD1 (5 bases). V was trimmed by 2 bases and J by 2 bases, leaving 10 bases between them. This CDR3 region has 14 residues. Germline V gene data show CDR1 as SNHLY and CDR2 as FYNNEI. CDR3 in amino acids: CASSEHRQPYEQYF. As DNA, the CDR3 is TGTGCCAGCAGTGAACACAGGCAACCCTACGAGCAGTACTTC.

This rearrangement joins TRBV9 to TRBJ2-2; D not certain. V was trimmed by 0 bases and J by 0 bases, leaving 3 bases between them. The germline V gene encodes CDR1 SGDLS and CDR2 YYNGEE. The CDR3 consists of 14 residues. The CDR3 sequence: CASSVASNTGELFF. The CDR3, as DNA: TGTGCCAGCAGCGTAGCGTCGAACACCGGGGAGCTGTTTTTT.

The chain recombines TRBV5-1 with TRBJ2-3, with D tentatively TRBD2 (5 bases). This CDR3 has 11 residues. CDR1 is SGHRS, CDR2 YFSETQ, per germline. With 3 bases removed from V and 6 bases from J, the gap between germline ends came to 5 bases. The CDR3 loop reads CASSWRDTQYF. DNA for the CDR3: TGCGCCAGCAGCTGGAGGGATACGCAGTATTTT.

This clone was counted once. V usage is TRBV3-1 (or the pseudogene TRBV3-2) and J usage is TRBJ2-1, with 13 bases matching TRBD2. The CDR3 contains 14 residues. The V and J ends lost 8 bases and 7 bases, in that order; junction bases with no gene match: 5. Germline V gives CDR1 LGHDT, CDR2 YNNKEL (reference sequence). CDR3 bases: TGTGCCAGCCGACTAGCGGGAGGCCTGAATGAGCAGTTCTTC. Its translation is CASRLAGGLNEQFF.

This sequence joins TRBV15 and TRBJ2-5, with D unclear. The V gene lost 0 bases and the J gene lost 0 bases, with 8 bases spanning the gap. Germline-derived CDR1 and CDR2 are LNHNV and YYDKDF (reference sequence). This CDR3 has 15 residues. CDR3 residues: CATSRDGANQETQYF. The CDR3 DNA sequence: TGTGCCACCAGCAGAGATGGAGCTAACCAAGAGACCCAGTACTTC.

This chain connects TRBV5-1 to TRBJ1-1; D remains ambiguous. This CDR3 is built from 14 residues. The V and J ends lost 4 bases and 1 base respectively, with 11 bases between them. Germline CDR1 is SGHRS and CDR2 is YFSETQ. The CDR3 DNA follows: TGCGCCAGCAGCCGGGGTTCGGGGAACACTGAAGCTTTCTTT. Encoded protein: CASSRGSGNTEAFF.

CDR3 region: CASSQGTSGRVTDTQYF. The CDR3 coding sequence is TGTGCCAGCAGCCAAGGGACTAGCGGGAGAGTGACAGATACGCAGTATTTT. The rearrangement uses TRBV3-1 (or the pseudogene TRBV3-2) and TRBJ2-3; 13 bases align to TRBD2. The germline V gene encodes CDR1 LGHDT and CDR2 YNNKEL (reference sequence). This CDR3 contains 17 residues. V trimming: 1 base; J trimming: 3 bases; junction bases outside the gene matches: 4.

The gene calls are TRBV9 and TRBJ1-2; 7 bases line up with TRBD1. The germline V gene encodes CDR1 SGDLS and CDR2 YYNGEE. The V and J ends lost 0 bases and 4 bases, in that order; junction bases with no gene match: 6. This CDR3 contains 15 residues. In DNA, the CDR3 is TGTGCCAGCAGCGTAGTGCCCCAGGGGGGCTATGGCTACACCTTC. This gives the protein CASSVVPQGGYGYTF.

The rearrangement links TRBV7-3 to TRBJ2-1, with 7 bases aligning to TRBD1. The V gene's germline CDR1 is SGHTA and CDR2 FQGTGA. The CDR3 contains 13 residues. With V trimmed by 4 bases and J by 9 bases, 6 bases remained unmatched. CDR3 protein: CASSSTGPGEQFF. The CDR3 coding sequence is TGTGCCAGCAGCTCGACAGGGCCCGGTGAGCAGTTCTTC.

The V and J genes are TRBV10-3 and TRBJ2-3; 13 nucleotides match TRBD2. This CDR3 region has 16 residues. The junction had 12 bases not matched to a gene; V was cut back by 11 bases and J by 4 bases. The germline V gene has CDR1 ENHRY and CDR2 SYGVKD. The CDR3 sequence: CAAGLAGLTLADTQYF. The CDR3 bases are TGTGCCGCGGGACTAGCGGGACTCACGTTGGCAGATACGCAGTATTTT.

CDR3 residues: CASRSRGLAGYNEQFF. CDR3 DNA sequence: TGTGCCAGCAGATCGAGGGGACTAGCGGGATACAATGAGCAGTTCTTC. V is TRBV7-9 and J is TRBJ2-1, with 13 positions matching TRBD2. CDR1 is SEHNR, CDR2 FQNEAQ, per germline (reference sequence). V shed 6 bases and J 4 bases; nucleotides not matched to a gene: 6. This CDR3 has 16 amino acids.

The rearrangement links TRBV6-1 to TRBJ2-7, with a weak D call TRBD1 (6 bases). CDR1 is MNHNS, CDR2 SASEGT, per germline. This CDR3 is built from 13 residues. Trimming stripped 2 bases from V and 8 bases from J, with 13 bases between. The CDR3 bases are TGTGCCAGCAGTGAATCAGGGGCCCCGCAGCAGTACTTC. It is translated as CASSESGAPQQYF.

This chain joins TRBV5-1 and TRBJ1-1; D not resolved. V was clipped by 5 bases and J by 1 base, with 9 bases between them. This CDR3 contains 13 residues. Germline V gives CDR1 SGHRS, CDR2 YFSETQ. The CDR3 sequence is CASSREPNTEAFF. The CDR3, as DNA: TGCGCCAGCAGTCGGGAACCGAACACTGAAGCTTTCTTT.

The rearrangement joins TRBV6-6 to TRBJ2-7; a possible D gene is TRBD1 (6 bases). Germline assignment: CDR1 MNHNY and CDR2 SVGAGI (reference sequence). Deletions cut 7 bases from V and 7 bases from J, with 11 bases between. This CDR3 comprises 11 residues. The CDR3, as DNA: TGTGCCAGCATCGACGGGACAGAGCAGTACTTC. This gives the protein CASIDGTEQYF.

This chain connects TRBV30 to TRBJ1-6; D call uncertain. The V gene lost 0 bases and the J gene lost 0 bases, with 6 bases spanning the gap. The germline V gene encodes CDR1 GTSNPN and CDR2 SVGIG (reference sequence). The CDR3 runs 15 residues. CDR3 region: CAWSVTSSYNSPLHF. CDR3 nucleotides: TGTGCCTGGAGTGTGACTAGCTCCTATAATTCACCCCTCCACTTT.

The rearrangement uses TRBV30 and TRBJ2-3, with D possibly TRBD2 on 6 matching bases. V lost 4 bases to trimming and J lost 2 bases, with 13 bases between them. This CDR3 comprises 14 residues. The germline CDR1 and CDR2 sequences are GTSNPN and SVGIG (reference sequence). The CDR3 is CAWNVGGLTDTQYF. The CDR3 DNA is TGTGCCTGGAACGTTGGGGGACTCACAGATACGCAGTATTTT.

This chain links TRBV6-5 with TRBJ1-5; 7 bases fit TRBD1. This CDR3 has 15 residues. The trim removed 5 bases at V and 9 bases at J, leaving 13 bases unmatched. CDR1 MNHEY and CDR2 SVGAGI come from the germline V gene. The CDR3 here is CASSTGVGVGWPQHF. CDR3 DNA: TGTGCCAGCAGTACAGGGGTCGGGGTTGGGTGGCCCCAGCATTTT.

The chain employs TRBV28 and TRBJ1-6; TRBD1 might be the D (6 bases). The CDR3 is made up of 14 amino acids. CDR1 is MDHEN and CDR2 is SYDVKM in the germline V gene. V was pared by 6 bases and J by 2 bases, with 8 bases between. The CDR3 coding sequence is TGTGCCAGCAGGACAGGACCCTATAATTCACCCCTCCACTTT. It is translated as CASRTGPYNSPLHF.

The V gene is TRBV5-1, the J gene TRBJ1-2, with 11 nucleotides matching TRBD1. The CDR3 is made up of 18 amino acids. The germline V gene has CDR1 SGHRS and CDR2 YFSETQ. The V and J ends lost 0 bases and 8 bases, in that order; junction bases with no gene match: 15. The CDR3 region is CASSLAPALGQGARGYTF. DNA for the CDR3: TGCGCCAGCAGCTTGGCTCCGGCGCTAGGACAGGGGGCGCGGGGCTACACCTTC.

The CDR3 here is CASSKEGREEPTGELFF. CDR3 bases: TGTGCCAGCAGCAAAGAGGGCAGGGAAGAACCCACCGGGGAGCTGTTTTTT. The chain recombines TRBV21-1 with TRBJ2-2; TRBD1, the table's D call, was not compared with the DNA. TRBV21-1 is a pseudogene locus. CDR3 length: 17 residues.